This record covers a single T cell receptor (beta chain). Sequencing used immunoSEQ multiplex PCR; TCRdb keeps in-frame clones, though not all of them. The sample carries about 62,000 clones, approximately 93% recorded once. The data were taken from a study of preoperative IRX-2 immunotherapy in early breast cancer. Treatment specified: preoperative locoregional IRX-2 cytokine immunotherapy. The sample was gathered from a patient treated with IRX-2 immunotherapy. This receptor was identified in a human donor with breast cancer.

The CDR3: CASSFQFSYEKLFF. In DNA form, the CDR3 reads TGTGCCAGCAGCTTTCAGTTCAGTTATGAAAAACTGTTTTTT. The V and J genes are TRBV5-6 and TRBJ1-4; D is ambiguous. V was shortened by 2 bases and J by 6 bases, with 11 bases between the two germline ends. Germline assignment: CDR1 SGHDT and CDR2 YYEEEE. The CDR3 sequence is 14 residues long. Full variable domain (outside the CDR3, taken from reference TRBV5-6 and TRBJ1-4): DAGVTQSPTHLIKTRGQQVTLRCSPKSGHDTVSWYQQALGQGPQFIFQYYEEEERQRGNFPDRFSGHQFPNYSSELNVNALLLGDSALYLCASSFQFSYEKLFFGSGTQLSVL.